This is a list of T cell receptor beta chains from one sample in a study of T cell responses to AZD1222 COVID-19 vaccine. This table comes from immunoSEQ multiplex PCR, and its TCRdb copy is limited to in-frame clones, with some not included. The sample has roughly 150,000 clones, approximately 91% seen once. Sequencing used peripheral blood, obtained 28 days after the second AZD1222 dose. The receptors stem from an adult who received the AZD1222 COVID-19 vaccine. CDR3s include the opening cysteine and the closing phenylalanine or tryptophan. D genes are given only for firm matches. Some rows mark clone size as missing; the rest say once, few, many or name a class of expanded clone.

clone_size	d_call	v_call	j_call	cdr3_aa	cdr3_nt
NA	NA	TRBV13	TRBJ2-7	CASSLVRWDSATTYEQYF	TGTGCCAGCAGCTTAGTTCGATGGGACTCCGCTACGACGTACGAGCAGTACTTC
NA	NA	TRBV28	TRBJ1-3	CASSLFGTTGSDTIYF	TGTGCCAGCAGTTTATTTGGGACAACGGGTTCTGACACCATATATTTT
NA	NA	TRBV5-6	TRBJ1-6	CASSSRSYNSPLHF	TGTGCCAGCAGCTCCCGCTCCTATAATTCACCCCTCCACTTT
NA	NA	TRBV12-5	TRBJ1-3	CASGEQGSGNTIYF	TGTGCTAGTGGTGAACAGGGATCTGGAAACACCATATATTTT
NA	NA	TRBV5-6	TRBJ2-7	CASSWGAYEQYF	TGTGCCAGCAGCTGGGGGGCCTACGAGCAGTACTTC
NA	TRBD1	TRBV7-8	TRBJ1-5	CASSSHALQRQGGYSNQPQHF	TGTGCCAGCAGCTCACACGCCTTGCAGAGACAGGGAGGGTATAGCAATCAGCCCCAGCATTTT
NA	NA	TRBV12-3/TRBV12-4	TRBJ1-2	CASSRGRIYGYTF	TGTGCCAGCAGTCGGGGACGGATCTATGGCTACACCTTC
NA	TRBD1	TRBV7-9	TRBJ2-3	CASRDSQRTDTQYF	TGTGCCAGCCGGGACAGCCAACGCACAGATACGCAGTATTTT
NA	NA	TRBV10-3	TRBJ1-5	CAISDGDQPQHF	TGTGCCATCAGTGACGGAGATCAGCCCCAGCATTTT
NA	TRBD1	TRBV9	TRBJ1-2	CASSAGTGNYGYTF	TGTGCCAGCAGCGCTGGGACAGGCAACTATGGCTACACCTTC
NA	NA	TRBV6-2/TRBV6-3	TRBJ1-1	CASSYDEGFGTEAFF	TGTGCCAGCAGTTACGATGAGGGGTTTGGCACTGAAGCTTTCTTT
NA	TRBD1	TRBV6-4	TRBJ1-6	CASSVGQVASPLHF	TGTGCCAGCAGTGTGGGACAGGTCGCCTCACCCCTCCACTTT
NA	NA	TRBV19	TRBJ1-3	CATTPWGSGNTIYF	TGTGCCACCACACCTTGGGGCTCTGGAAACACCATATATTTT
once	NA	TRBV28	TRBJ1-1	CASSPTVNTEAFF	TGTGCCAGCAGTCCTACAGTTAACACTGAAGCTTTCTTT
NA	NA	TRBV5-4	TRBJ1-2	CASSSAEKRTRGGYTF	TGTGCCAGCAGCTCGGCAGAGAAAAGGACGAGGGGTGGCTACACCTTC
NA	TRBD1	TRBV4-3	TRBJ1-2	CASSQDPTGGYGYTF	TGCGCCAGCAGCCAAGATCCGACAGGGGGCTATGGCTACACCTTC
once	TRBD2	TRBV7-3	TRBJ2-1	CASGPLAGGVDNEQFF	TGTGCCAGCGGCCCGTTGGCCGGGGGGGTTGACAATGAGCAGTTCTTC
NA	NA	TRBV19	TRBJ1-2	CASTQNRARAANYGYTF	TGTGCCAGTACCCAAAACAGGGCTCGGGCAGCTAACTATGGCTACACCTTC